A few counts support the clone carrying this TCR beta chain. This specimen comes from a study of shared clonotypes between healthy human individuals. Germline lookup yields CDR1 SGHNT and CDR2 YYREEE (reference sequence). The CDR3 loop spans 15 amino acids. The trim removed 2 bases at V and 2 bases at J, leaving 4 bases unmatched. The data were produced by immunoSEQ multiplex PCR, yet TCRdb's version contains in-frame clones alone and is incomplete. The sample yields about 710,000 clones, roughly 72% seen once. This clonotype was obtained from a woman between 25 and 40 years old in good health. The sample consisted of memory CD4+ T cells sorted from blood. Specified subset: CD45RA-negative fraction. This chain links TRBV5-4 with TRBJ2-7, with TRBD2 matching over 10 bases. For the CDR3, the DNA is TGTGCCAGCAGCTTACAAGCGGGGGGGACCTACGAGCAGTACTTC. It encodes CASSLQAGGTYEQYF.